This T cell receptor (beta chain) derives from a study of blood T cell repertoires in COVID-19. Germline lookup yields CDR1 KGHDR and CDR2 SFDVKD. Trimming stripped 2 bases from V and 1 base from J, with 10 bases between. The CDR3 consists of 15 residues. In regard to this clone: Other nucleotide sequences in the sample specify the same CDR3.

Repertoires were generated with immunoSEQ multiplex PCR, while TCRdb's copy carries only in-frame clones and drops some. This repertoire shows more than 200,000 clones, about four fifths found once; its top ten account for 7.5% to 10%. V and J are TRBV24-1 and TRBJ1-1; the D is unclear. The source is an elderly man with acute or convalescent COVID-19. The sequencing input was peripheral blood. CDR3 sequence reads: CATSDSGRGNTEAFF. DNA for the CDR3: TGTGCCACCAGTGATTCTGGCCGGGGGAACACTGAAGCTTTCTTT.